This T cell receptor beta chain stems from a study of blood T cells in healthy people across ages. This clonotype appeared a few times. This CDR3 has 15 amino acids. Germline lookup yields CDR1 SGHNT and CDR2 YENEEA. The ends were cut back, 1 base at V and 0 bases at J, with 7 bases in the middle. A second PCR of 7 to 11 cycles used a sample-barcoded 5' primer and a J-beta primer mix. A single record per CDR3 protein comes from TCRdb applying MiXCR to the 5' RACE reads. The repertoire holds about 760,000 distinct CDR3 sequences, about 56% seen once, with under 30% in the top ten. Material for sequencing was blood. J is TRBJ2-4 and V is TRBV11-3; no clear D. The origin of this receptor is a middle-aged man in good health. CDR3: CASSLAPLAKNIQYF. CDR3 sequence (DNA): TGTGCCAGCAGCTTAGCTCCTCTAGCCAAAAACATTCAGTACTTC.